The 7 T cell receptor beta chains listed next were all sequenced from one sample in a study of molecular identifiers for immune sequencing clone quantification. TCRdb reprocessed the PCR reads with MiXCR, giving one entry per CDR3 protein. The sample has approximately 100,000 distinct CDR3 sequences; roughly 38% are singletons. Sequenced material: naive CD8+ T cells from blood, with Jurkat cell RNA spiked in. The subset: FACS-sorted CD8+CD4-CCR7+CD45RA+ naive T cells. The source of these receptors is a human donor in good health. Some libraries in this study had Jurkat cell RNA spiked in.

V gene TRBV5-6 combines with J gene TRBJ2-4, with no clear D. The germline V gene encodes CDR1 SGHDT and CDR2 YYEEEE. This CDR3 is 12 amino acids long. V lost 0 bases to trimming and J lost 8 bases, with 6 bases between them. CDR3 region: CASSLGSDIQYF. In nucleotides, the CDR3 is TGTGCCAGCAGCTTGGGATCGGACATTCAGTACTTC.

Comments on this clonotype: A clone one base away is much larger, so this may be a read error. Lacking the conserved final phenylalanine or tryptophan, this CDR3 likely reflects a read error. The chain is built from TRBV29-1 and TRBJ1-1; D unresolved. The CDR3 length is 11 residues. Deletions cut 0 bases from V and 11 bases from J, with 10 bases between. The germline CDR1 and CDR2 sequences are SQVTM and ANQGSEA. CDR3 protein: CSVEEALGAFI. CDR3 coding DNA: TGCAGCGTTGAAGAAGCCCTAGGGGCTTTCATT.

The table lists this clonotype with a few counts. A junction end diverges from the germline sequence, so it may reflect a read error. V usage is TRBV18 and J usage is TRBJ2-1, with D perhaps matching TRBD1 (5 bases). Germline V gene data show CDR1 as KGHSH and CDR2 as LQKENI. This CDR3 contains 14 residues. The CDR3 DNA is TGTCCCAGCTCAACGACAGCGAACTACAATGAGCAGTTCTTC. Translation: CPSSTTANYNEQFF.

This clonotype came up a few times. At one end the junction does not follow the germline gene, possibly because of a read error. The chain employs TRBV5-4 and TRBJ2-2, with D perhaps being TRBD1 or TRBD2 (5 bases each). Germline V CDR1 and CDR2: SGHNT, YYREEE (reference sequence). The CDR3 spans 15 residues. The CDR3 coding sequence is TGTGCCAGCACCTCGGGGTGGGGGAACCCCGGGGAGCTGTTTTTT. Its protein product is CASTSGWGNPGELFF.

The V and J genes are TRBV9 and TRBJ2-5; 10 bases are shared with TRBD2. CDR1 SGDLS and CDR2 YYNGEE come from the germline V gene. The V gene end was trimmed by 2 bases and the J gene end by 5 bases; junction bases not matched to a gene: 12. This CDR3 has 17 amino acids. This chain's CDR3 is CASSVTSGALFRETQYF. Written as DNA, the CDR3 is TGTGCCAGCAGCGTTACTAGCGGGGCCCTCTTTAGGGAGACCCAGTACTTC.

There are a few counts of this clonotype. V is TRBV4-3 and J is TRBJ2-3, with 11 bases lining up with TRBD2. Germline trimming cut 2 bases from V and 1 base from J; bases unmatched to any gene: 5. Germline-derived CDR1 and CDR2 are LGHNA and YSLEER. This CDR3 has 17 residues. CDR3 in DNA: TGCGCCAGCAGCCAATCCGGGACTAGCGGCGGCACAGATACGCAGTATTTT. Translating it yields CASSQSGTSGGTDTQYF.

In this sample, this clonotype turned up many times. The chain is built from TRBV6-5 and TRBJ1-5, with no clear D. The CDR3 loop spans 14 amino acids. The germline V and J ends were trimmed by 2 bases and 0 bases, with 5 bases remaining between them. Looked up from germline, CDR1 is MNHEY and CDR2 is SVGAGI. CDR3 bases: TGTGCCAGCAGTTACCGGCTTAGCAATCAGCCCCAGCATTTT. It specifies CASSYRLSNQPQHF.